This is a list of T cell receptor beta chains from one sample in a study of OX40 agonist ivuxolimab in advanced cancers. Profiled with immunoSEQ multiplex PCR; TCRdb holds only in-frame clones, not every one. The repertoire holds 57,000 or so clones, about 89% seen once, with 11% to 15% in the top ten. The sequencing used CD4+ or CD8+ T cells sorted from blood, collected in a trial of the OX40 agonist ivuxolimab. The receptor set was obtained from an adult with an advanced solid tumor such as melanoma, head and neck, liver or kidney cancer. Both conserved end residues are part of each CDR3. The D gene is left open where the match is weak. The size entry is marked missing in some rows and otherwise reads once, few, many or a size class.

d_gene	abundance	v_gene	j_gene	CDR3nt	CDR3aa
TRBD1	.	TRBV6-5	TRBJ2-5	TGTGCCAGCAGTGCGGACAGGGGGAAAGGGGAGACCCAGTACTTC	CASSADRGKGETQYF
.	.	TRBV11-2	TRBJ1-3	TGTGCCAGCAGCTTAGATCTGGGAGGAAACACCATATATTTT	CASSLDLGGNTIYF
.	.	TRBV28	TRBJ1-6	TGTGCCAGCAGTTTATTCCAGGGAAGTTCACCCCTCCACTTT	CASSLFQGSSPLHF
.	.	TRBV7-2	TRBJ2-7	TGTGCCAGCAGCGGAATAGTGGGGAGGGAGCAGTACTTC	CASSGIVGREQYF
.	.	TRBV6-1	TRBJ2-2	TGTGCCAGCAGGGCTGACGCAACGAACACCGGGGAGCTGTTTTTT	CASRADATNTGELFF
.	.	TRBV5-1	TRBJ2-3	TGCGCCAGCAGCTCGGGACTTCAAGAGACCACAGATACGCAGTATTTT	CASSSGLQETTDTQYF
.	.	TRBV18	TRBJ1-5	TGTGCCAGCTCATCCGCAGGGCTCAGTCAGCCCCAGCATTTT	CASSSAGLSQPQHF
.	.	TRBV28	TRBJ2-6	TGTGCCAGCAGCCGCATGGCCAACGTCCTGACTTTC	CASSRMANVLTF
.	.	TRBV5-8	TRBJ2-1	TGTGCCAGCACTAGCTATAGGCAGAACAATGAGCAGTTCTTC	CASTSYRQNNEQFF
.	once	TRBV5-4	TRBJ2-7	TGTGCCAGCAGCTTGCCCACTAGCAGGTTCTCCGAGCAGTACTTC	CASSLPTSRFSEQYF
.	.	TRBV29-1	TRBJ2-7	TGCGGATCGCCCAGTCCTTTCCCCTACGAGCAGTACTTC	CGSPSPFPYEQYF
TRBD2	.	TRBV4-3	TRBJ2-5	TGCGCCAGCAGCCTCTCTAGCGGGAGGGATGAGACCCAGTACTTC	CASSLSSGRDETQYF
TRBD2	.	TRBV5-1	TRBJ2-1	TGCGCCAGCAGCGCTGGCGGGAGGGCGGCCTACAATGAGCAGTTCTTC	CASSAGGRAAYNEQFF
.	.	TRBV20-1	TRBJ2-7	TGCAGCCTGGGGGCGGGCTACGAGCAGTACTTC	CSLGAGYEQYF
TRBD1	.	TRBV11-2	TRBJ2-3	TGTGCCAGCAGCGACCGGGACAGGGGGAGAGTAGATACGCAGTATTTT	CASSDRDRGRVDTQYF
TRBD2	.	TRBV5-1	TRBJ2-5	TGCGCCAGCAGCACCGGGACTAGCGGGACTCAAGAGACCCAGTACTTC	CASSTGTSGTQETQYF
.	.	TRBV6-5	TRBJ2-2	TGTGCCAGCAGTTACTCGGGAGTTACCGGGGAGCTGTTTTTT	CASSYSGVTGELFF
.	.	TRBV6-5	TRBJ1-4	TGTGCCAGCAGTTACGTGGTTGGTGAAAAACTGTTTTTT	CASSYVVGEKLFF
TRBD2	.	TRBV18	TRBJ2-2	TGTGCCAGCTCACCGGGACTAGCTACCGGGGAGCTGTTTTTT	CASSPGLATGELFF
TRBD1	.	TRBV7-9	TRBJ1-4	TGTGCCAGCAGCCGGCAGGGGGATGGAAAACTGTTTTTT	CASSRQGDGKLFF
.	.	TRBV5-1	TRBJ2-7	TGCGCCAGCAGCTTGGAATACGAGCAGTACTTC	CASSLEYEQYF
.	.	TRBV18	TRBJ1-3	TGTGCCAGCTCTCCCCCACTGGGCCCGTCCGCTGGAAACACCATATATTTT	CASSPPLGPSAGNTIYF
.	.	TRBV7-2	TRBJ2-7	TGTGCCAGCAGCTTCGCGGCTTCGTCGGCCTACGAGCAGTACTTC	CASSFAASSAYEQYF
.	once	TRBV6-1	TRBJ1-5	TGTGCCAGCAGGCGACAGAATCAGCCCCAGCATTTT	CASRRQNQPQHF
TRBD1	.	TRBV6-4	TRBJ1-1	TGTGCCAGCAGAGCTACACAGGGGGCGGCTGAAGCTTTCTTT	CASRATQGAAEAFF
.	.	TRBV5-1	TRBJ2-7	TGCGCCAGCAGCAGGTCCCCGGCAGCCCCGGGCCTATACTACGAGCAGTACTTC	CASSRSPAAPGLYYEQYF
TRBD2	.	TRBV18	TRBJ2-2	TGTGCCAGCTCACACTCGGTTCAGCGGGACGTCGGGGAGCTGTTTTTT	CASSHSVQRDVGELFF
TRBD1	.	TRBV28	TRBJ1-2	TGTGCCAGCAGAGACTCAGGGGGCGCGCGGGGCTACACCTTC	CASRDSGGARGYTF
TRBD2	.	TRBV7-2	TRBJ2-2	TGTGCCAGCAGTCGGGGACTAGCGGGAGGGCCATACACCGGGGAGCTGTTTTTT	CASSRGLAGGPYTGELFF
.	.	TRBV11-3	TRBJ2-2	TGTGCCAGCGCCATGCGAAACACCGGGGAGCTGTTTTTT	CASAMRNTGELFF
TRBD1	.	TRBV6-1	TRBJ2-3	TGTGCCACAAACCGGGACAGGGGAACAGATACGCAGTATTTT	CATNRDRGTDTQYF
.	.	TRBV7-9	TRBJ2-7	TGTGCCAGCAGCTTACCCCTCCCTGGGTACGAGCAGTACTTC	CASSLPLPGYEQYF
.	.	TRBV6-6	TRBJ2-7	TGTGCCAGCAGTACCCGGGGCGGATCCTACGAGCAGTACTTC	CASSTRGGSYEQYF
.	once	TRBV4-3	TRBJ1-4	TGCGCCAGCAGCCAAGGGGGATTAACTAATGAAAAACTGTTTTTT	CASSQGGLTNEKLFF
TRBD2	.	TRBV6-6	TRBJ2-3	TGTGCCAGCAGTTCCCCTGCGGGAGTGACCTCTCGAACGCAGTATTTT	CASSSPAGVTSRTQYF
.	few	TRBV30	TRBJ1-1	TGTGCCTGGGAAGACAGAGGTGTAGCTTTCTTT	CAWEDRGVAFF